This T cell receptor beta chain was found in a study of T cell responses to AZD1222 COVID-19 vaccine. General study points: Donors, mostly white British, included more females; clonal diversity was possibly underestimated. Regions left unmutated in variants are reportedly the target of nearly half of spike-specific TCRs.

Details on this clone: Its specificity is unknown.

TCRdb's copy holds only in-frame clones and misses some; the assay was immunoSEQ multiplex PCR. The repertoire holds approximately 190,000 clones, with 85% to 95% as singletons. CDR1 and CDR2 from the germline V gene are LGHDT and YNNKEL (reference sequence). The CDR3 spans 15 residues. The ends lost 4 bases at V and 4 bases at J; junction bases unmatched: 6. V gene TRBV3-1 (or the pseudogene TRBV3-2) combines with J gene TRBJ2-3, with 9 positions matching TRBD2. This receptor was obtained from an adult in good health. The source material was peripheral blood, sampled on day 0 of AZD1222 vaccination. The DNA for the CDR3 is TGTGCCAGCAGCCCTTTAGCGGGGGTCGCAGATACGCAGTATTTT. It yields the protein CASSPLAGVADTQYF.